The rows below give T cell receptor beta chains drawn from one sample of a study of blood T cell repertoires in COVID-19. Libraries were prepared by immunoSEQ multiplex PCR; TCRdb keeps only in-frame clonotypes and omits some of them. The sample lists 55,000 to 75,000 clones; approximately 86% were seen once. The sample was peripheral blood. These TCRs come from a human donor with active COVID-19. The donor label of this sample is uncertain. Both conserved end residues are part of each CDR3. D genes are given only for firm matches. Clone size, where shown, is once, few, many, or a class for clones that have expanded.

CDR3nt: TGTGCCAGCAGCACGACAGGGTATGGCTACACCTTC; CDR3aa: CASSTTGYGYTF; v_gene: TRBV9; j_gene: TRBJ1-2; abundance: NA; d_gene: TRBD1
CDR3nt: TGTGCCAGCTCATCCCAGGGGGCGCTGGGTAACTATGGCTACACCTTC; CDR3aa: CASSSQGALGNYGYTF; v_gene: TRBV18; j_gene: TRBJ1-2; abundance: NA; d_gene: TRBD1
CDR3nt: TGTGCCAGTAGTAACGGGCCTAGCGGGAGACGGGAGACCCAGTACTTC; CDR3aa: CASSNGPSGRRETQYF; v_gene: TRBV19; j_gene: TRBJ2-5; abundance: NA; d_gene: TRBD2
CDR3nt: TGTGCCAGCAGCGCGACAGGGGGCAAAAATGAGCAGTTCTTC; CDR3aa: CASSATGGKNEQFF; v_gene: TRBV2; j_gene: TRBJ2-1; abundance: NA; d_gene: TRBD1
CDR3nt: TGTGCCAGCAGCCCGGACAGAGTCTCCTACGAGCAGTACTTC; CDR3aa: CASSPDRVSYEQYF; v_gene: TRBV7-2; j_gene: TRBJ2-7; abundance: NA; d_gene: NA
CDR3nt: TGCGCCAGCAGCCTAGAGAGAGGAACCGGGGAGCTGTTTTTT; CDR3aa: CASSLERGTGELFF; v_gene: TRBV5-1; j_gene: TRBJ2-2; abundance: NA; d_gene: NA
CDR3nt: TGCGCCAGCAGATCTCAGACAACTAATGAAAAACTGTTTTTT; CDR3aa: CASRSQTTNEKLFF; v_gene: TRBV5-1; j_gene: TRBJ1-4; abundance: NA; d_gene: NA
CDR3nt: TGTGCCAGCAGCCGGGGACAGGATAATGAAAAACTGTTTTTT; CDR3aa: CASSRGQDNEKLFF; v_gene: TRBV7-9; j_gene: TRBJ1-4; abundance: NA; d_gene: TRBD1
CDR3nt: TGCGCCAGCAGCGACCGACAGGGTAGCGATTCACCCCTCCACTTT; CDR3aa: CASSDRQGSDSPLHF; v_gene: TRBV4-1; j_gene: TRBJ1-6; abundance: few; d_gene: TRBD1
CDR3nt: TGTGCCAGCAGCTTAGATCGTCAGGATGGCTACACCTTC; CDR3aa: CASSLDRQDGYTF; v_gene: TRBV11-2; j_gene: TRBJ1-2; abundance: once; d_gene: NA
CDR3nt: TGTGCCAGCAGTTTTGAGGGACAGCCCCAGCATTTT; CDR3aa: CASSFEGQPQHF; v_gene: TRBV6-5; j_gene: TRBJ1-5; abundance: NA; d_gene: NA
CDR3nt: TGTGCCAGCAGCTTAGGGCAGAGTCTGGTCCATGAGCAGTTCTTC; CDR3aa: CASSLGQSLVHEQFF; v_gene: TRBV7-3; j_gene: TRBJ2-1; abundance: once; d_gene: NA
CDR3nt: TGTGCCAATGAAACAGGGTGGCCTGGCAATCAGCCCCAGCATTTT; CDR3aa: CANETGWPGNQPQHF; v_gene: TRBV2; j_gene: TRBJ1-5; abundance: NA; d_gene: NA
CDR3nt: TGTGCCAGCAGCTTCATTCAGGGAAGAGGCACCGGGGAGCTGTTTTTT; CDR3aa: CASSFIQGRGTGELFF; v_gene: TRBV7-9; j_gene: TRBJ2-2; abundance: NA; d_gene: NA
CDR3nt: TGTGCCAGCAGTGAAGGACTAGCGGCAAACAATGAGCAGTTCTTC; CDR3aa: CASSEGLAANNEQFF; v_gene: TRBV25-1; j_gene: TRBJ2-1; abundance: NA; d_gene: TRBD2
CDR3nt: TGTGCCAGCAGTGCCGGGGACAGGGGAGGCGCAGATACGCAGTATTTT; CDR3aa: CASSAGDRGGADTQYF; v_gene: TRBV6-1; j_gene: TRBJ2-3; abundance: NA; d_gene: TRBD1
CDR3nt: TGTGCCTGGACTTTAAACTATGGCTACACCTTC; CDR3aa: CAWTLNYGYTF; v_gene: TRBV30; j_gene: TRBJ1-2; abundance: NA; d_gene: NA
CDR3nt: TGCGCCAGCAGCCAAGTGTATCAGTACAACTACGAGCAGTACTTC; CDR3aa: CASSQVYQYNYEQYF; v_gene: TRBV4-1; j_gene: TRBJ2-7; abundance: NA; d_gene: NA
CDR3nt: TGTGCCAGCAGCCCCGGACAGAGAAGCGGTGGCTACACCTTC; CDR3aa: CASSPGQRSGGYTF; v_gene: TRBV7-6; j_gene: TRBJ1-2; abundance: NA; d_gene: NA
CDR3nt: TGTGCCAGCAGTCAACAGCGGGGGGGAACAGATACGCAGTATTTT; CDR3aa: CASSQQRGGTDTQYF; v_gene: TRBV6-4; j_gene: TRBJ2-3; abundance: NA; d_gene: TRBD2
CDR3nt: TGTGCCACCTCCCGGGGGGCTGACACCGGGGAGCTGTTTTTT; CDR3aa: CATSRGADTGELFF; v_gene: TRBV15; j_gene: TRBJ2-2; abundance: NA; d_gene: NA
CDR3nt: TGTGCCAGCAGCCCGGGGGGGACTCGGGATCAGCCCCAGCATTTT; CDR3aa: CASSPGGTRDQPQHF; v_gene: TRBV9; j_gene: TRBJ1-5; abundance: NA; d_gene: NA
CDR3nt: TGTGCCAGCCGGGGACAGGGGGGATTAAGTCAGCCCCAGCATTTT; CDR3aa: CASRGQGGLSQPQHF; v_gene: TRBV5-8; j_gene: TRBJ1-5; abundance: NA; d_gene: TRBD1
CDR3nt: TGTGCCAGCAGTGAAATGGCCCGGAACACTGAAGCTTTCTTT; CDR3aa: CASSEMARNTEAFF; v_gene: TRBV2; j_gene: TRBJ1-1; abundance: NA; d_gene: NA
CDR3nt: TGTGCCAGAGGGACTATCGAGCAGTTCTTC; CDR3aa: CARGTIEQFF; v_gene: TRBV24-1; j_gene: TRBJ2-1; abundance: NA; d_gene: TRBD2
CDR3nt: TGTGCCAGCAGTTTAGGACAGGCACTCAATTCACCCCTCCACTTT; CDR3aa: CASSLGQALNSPLHF; v_gene: TRBV28; j_gene: TRBJ1-6; abundance: NA; d_gene: TRBD1
CDR3nt: TGTGCCAGCAGTAGAAGCGGGGAGAAAGCTTTCTTT; CDR3aa: CASSRSGEKAFF; v_gene: TRBV6-5; j_gene: TRBJ1-1; abundance: few; d_gene: NA
CDR3nt: TGTGCCTGGAGCCGGGACAGCCGGGAGGGTGAAAAACTGTTTTTT; CDR3aa: CAWSRDSREGEKLFF; v_gene: TRBV30; j_gene: TRBJ1-4; abundance: NA; d_gene: TRBD1
CDR3nt: TGTGCCAGCAGCCGACTTTCCACAGATACGCAGTATTTT; CDR3aa: CASSRLSTDTQYF; v_gene: TRBV3-1/TRBV3-2; j_gene: TRBJ2-3; abundance: once; d_gene: NA
CDR3nt: TGTGCCAGCAGTTTAAAATCGAGCGGCCTCTTCCTAGAGACCCAGTACTTC; CDR3aa: CASSLKSSGLFLETQYF; v_gene: TRBV27; j_gene: TRBJ2-5; abundance: NA; d_gene: NA
CDR3nt: TGTGCCAGCAGCCTAACCACAGATACGCAGTATTTT; CDR3aa: CASSLTTDTQYF; v_gene: TRBV11-2; j_gene: TRBJ2-3; abundance: NA; d_gene: NA
CDR3nt: TGTGCCAGCAGCTTGCGTTCAGGGTCTGTGCCCAATGAAAAACTGTTTTTT; CDR3aa: CASSLRSGSVPNEKLFF; v_gene: TRBV5-5; j_gene: TRBJ1-4; abundance: NA; d_gene: NA
CDR3nt: TGTGCCAGCACCCCAAGTGGCGAGACCCAGTACTTC; CDR3aa: CASTPSGETQYF; v_gene: TRBV28; j_gene: TRBJ2-5; abundance: NA; d_gene: NA
CDR3nt: TGCGCCAGCAGCCAAGTTTCTAGCGGGATCGGGGAGCTGTTTTTT; CDR3aa: CASSQVSSGIGELFF; v_gene: TRBV4-1; j_gene: TRBJ2-2; abundance: NA; d_gene: TRBD2
CDR3nt: TGCGCCAGCAGCTTGGGTTCCAGGGGTTACGAAAAACTGTTTTTT; CDR3aa: CASSLGSRGYEKLFF; v_gene: TRBV5-1; j_gene: TRBJ1-4; abundance: NA; d_gene: NA